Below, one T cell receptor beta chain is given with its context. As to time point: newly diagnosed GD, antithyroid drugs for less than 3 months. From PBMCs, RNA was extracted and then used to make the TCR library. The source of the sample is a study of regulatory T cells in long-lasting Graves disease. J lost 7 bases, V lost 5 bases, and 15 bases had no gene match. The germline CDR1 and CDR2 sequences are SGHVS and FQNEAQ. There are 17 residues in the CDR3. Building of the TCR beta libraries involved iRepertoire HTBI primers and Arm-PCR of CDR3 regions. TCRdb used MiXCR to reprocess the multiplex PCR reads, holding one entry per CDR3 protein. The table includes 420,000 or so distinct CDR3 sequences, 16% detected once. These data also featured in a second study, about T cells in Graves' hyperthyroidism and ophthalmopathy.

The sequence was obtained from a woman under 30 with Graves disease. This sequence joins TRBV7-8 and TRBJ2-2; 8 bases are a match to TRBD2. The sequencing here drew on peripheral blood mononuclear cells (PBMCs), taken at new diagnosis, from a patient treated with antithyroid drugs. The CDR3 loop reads CASSATASGQESGELFF. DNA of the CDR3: TGTGCCAGCAGCGCGACAGCTAGCGGGCAAGAGAGCGGGGAGCTGTTTTTT.